The next 8 T cell receptor beta chains were all read from a single sample in a study of shared clonotypes between healthy human individuals (dated by TCRdb to 2020 to 2021). The library was made by the immunoSEQ multiplex PCR assay. Held by TCRdb, this immuneACCESS table contains in-frame sequences only and omits some clones. Under half of the omission traces to an unresolved V gene where checked; the cause of the rest is unknown. The sample table shows 1.4 million or so clones, and approximately 98.5% are seen once. The leading ten clones occupy roughly 0.35% of the sample. Sample: naive CD4+ T cells sorted from blood. The label giving this sample's cell subset or site can be read as: CD45RA+ positively selected. The receptors derive from a man younger than 40 in good health.

The chain has TRBV7-9 and TRBJ1-4; D call uncertain. With 2 bases removed from V and 5 bases from J, the gap between germline ends came to 12 bases. This CDR3 has 15 amino acids. Germline CDR1 reads SEHNR; CDR2 reads FQNEAQ (reference sequence). CDR3 region: CASSLYLRRNEKLFF. The CDR3 bases are TGTGCCAGCAGCTTATACCTAAGAAGAAATGAAAAACTGTTTTTT. Combining the CDR3 with reference TRBV7-9 and TRBJ1-4 gives the whole variable domain DTGVSQNPRHKITKRGQNVTFRCDPISEHNRLYWYRQTLGQGPEFLTYFQNEAQLEKSRLLSDRFSAERPKGSFSTLEIQRTEQGDSAMYLCASSLYLRRNEKLFFGSGTQLSVL.

The genes are TRBV5-1 and TRBJ2-1; TRBD2 might be the D (5 bases). Germline assignment: CDR1 SGHRS and CDR2 YFSETQ. Between the trimmed V and J ends, which lost 1 base and 6 bases, there was a span of 14 bases. The CDR3 has 15 residues. In DNA form, the CDR3 reads TGCGCCAGCAGCTTGAGGCCAGACCGGGGCAATGAGCAGTTCTTC. As protein: CASSLRPDRGNEQFF.

This chain connects TRBV7-3 to TRBJ2-1, with TRBD2 identical over 11 bases. The CDR3 consists of 16 residues. The V gene end was trimmed by 5 bases and the J gene end by 8 bases; junction bases not matched to a gene: 11. Germline loops: CDR1 SGHTA, CDR2 FQGTGA. In nucleotides, the CDR3 is TGTGCCAGCAGCATCCATAGCGGGAGGGGTCTGGATGAGCAGTTCTTC. It specifies CASSIHSGRGLDEQFF.

The CDR3 coding sequence is TGCAGCGTTGTGCTAGCGGGGAGCAGGGATACGCAGTATTTT. It codes for CSVVLAGSRDTQYF. The chain joins TRBV29-1 to TRBJ2-3; 9 bases map to TRBD2. The germline gives CDR1 SQVTM, CDR2 ANQGSEA. Trimming cost V 4 bases and J 6 bases; bases outside gene matches: 8. The CDR3 is 14 residues long.

The V gene is TRBV11-2, the J gene TRBJ2-3; no definite D call. Trimming stripped 4 bases from V and 2 bases from J, with 7 bases between. Per germline, CDR1 SGHAT and CDR2 FQNNGV. The CDR3 contains 13 residues. The CDR3 nucleotides are TGTGCCAGCAGCTCGGGTCCCACAGATACGCAGTATTTT. Residues: CASSSGPTDTQYF. Combining the CDR3 with reference TRBV11-2 and TRBJ2-3 gives the whole variable domain EAGVAQSPRYKIIEKRQSVAFWCNPISGHATLYWYQQILGQGPKLLIQFQNNGVVDDSQLPKDRFSAERLKGVDSTLKIQPAKLEDSAVYLCASSSGPTDTQYFGPGTRLTVL.

The chain is built from TRBV7-8 and TRBJ2-7; no clear D gene. CDR1 is SGHVS, CDR2 FQNEAQ, per germline. V was cut by 1 base and J by 2 bases, with 12 bases left in between. This CDR3 spans 15 amino acids. CDR3 sequence: CASSLGGRSTYEQYF. CDR3 sequence (DNA): TGTGCCAGCAGCTTAGGGGGTCGTTCAACCTACGAGCAGTACTTC.

This clone has a single count. The J gene is TRBJ2-3, the V gene TRBV7-9; TRBD2 agrees at 9 bases. The germline V gene has CDR1 SEHNR and CDR2 FQNEAQ (reference sequence). V dropped 5 bases and J dropped 1; count of bases not matched to a gene: 4. The CDR3 has 15 amino acids. CDR3 loop: CASSPTSGRTDTQYF. CDR3 DNA sequence: TGTGCCAGCAGCCCGACTAGCGGCCGCACAGATACGCAGTATTTT.

This chain links TRBV6-4 with TRBJ2-5, with D perhaps being TRBD1 or TRBD2 (6 bases each). There are 14 residues in the CDR3. V shed 5 bases and J shed 5 bases, with 15 bases lying between them. Germline CDR1 MRHNA, CDR2 SNTAGT. CDR3 loop: CASSSSPGAETQYF. DNA of the CDR3: TGTGCCAGCAGTTCGTCACCGGGGGCTGAGACCCAGTACTTC.